The entry below describes one T cell receptor (beta chain). Its specificity is not known. This specimen belongs to a study of T-cell memory formation after mild COVID-19. Study information: Most TCR clusters belonged to a single donor.

TCRdb reanalysed the 5' RACE reads using MiXCR and keeps one entry per CDR3 protein. The table shows some 300,000 distinct CDR3 sequences, with 20% to 25% occurring only once. V lost 0 bases and J 2 bases, leaving 12 bases between the germline ends. The germline gives CDR1 SGHKS, CDR2 YYEKEE (reference sequence). There are 16 residues in the CDR3. Study-level points and caveats: The CD4+ clones that contracted clustered mainly within CM and EM, and the CD8+ clones concentrated in EMRA. Whether second-wave clones peaking at day 37 were SARS-CoV-2 specific went unconfirmed. Clones shrinking from day 15 to 85 showed even CD4/CD8 mixes; later expanders tilted CD4+.

This chain links TRBV5-5 with TRBJ2-1, with D unresolved. This clonotype originated in a man younger than 30 who had mild COVID-19 (a few samples of this study predate the infection). Cell type and time point are not known. What was sequenced was PBMCs or a T cell subset sorted from them (not recorded which). This chain's CDR3 is CASSLVSGRPYNEQFF. The CDR3 DNA reads as TGTGCCAGCAGCTTGGTGTCGGGTCGGCCCTACAATGAGCAGTTCTTC.